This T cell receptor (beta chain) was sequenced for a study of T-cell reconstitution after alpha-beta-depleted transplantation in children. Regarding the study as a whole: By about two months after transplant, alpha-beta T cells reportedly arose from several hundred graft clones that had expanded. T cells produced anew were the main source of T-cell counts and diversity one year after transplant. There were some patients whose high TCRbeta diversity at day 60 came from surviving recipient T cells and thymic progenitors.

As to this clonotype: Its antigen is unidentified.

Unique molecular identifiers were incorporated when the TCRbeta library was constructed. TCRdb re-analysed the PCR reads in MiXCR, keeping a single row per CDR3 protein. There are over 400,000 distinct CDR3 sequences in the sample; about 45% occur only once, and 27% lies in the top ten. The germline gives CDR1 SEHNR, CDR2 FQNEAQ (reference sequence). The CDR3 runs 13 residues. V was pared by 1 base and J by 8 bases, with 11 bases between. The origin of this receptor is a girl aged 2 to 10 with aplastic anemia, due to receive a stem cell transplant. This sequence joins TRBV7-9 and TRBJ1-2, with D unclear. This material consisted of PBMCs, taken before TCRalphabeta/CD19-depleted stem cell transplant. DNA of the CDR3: TGTGCCAGCAGCTTAGAGTCCTTGTGGGGCTACACCTTC. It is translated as CASSLESLWGYTF.